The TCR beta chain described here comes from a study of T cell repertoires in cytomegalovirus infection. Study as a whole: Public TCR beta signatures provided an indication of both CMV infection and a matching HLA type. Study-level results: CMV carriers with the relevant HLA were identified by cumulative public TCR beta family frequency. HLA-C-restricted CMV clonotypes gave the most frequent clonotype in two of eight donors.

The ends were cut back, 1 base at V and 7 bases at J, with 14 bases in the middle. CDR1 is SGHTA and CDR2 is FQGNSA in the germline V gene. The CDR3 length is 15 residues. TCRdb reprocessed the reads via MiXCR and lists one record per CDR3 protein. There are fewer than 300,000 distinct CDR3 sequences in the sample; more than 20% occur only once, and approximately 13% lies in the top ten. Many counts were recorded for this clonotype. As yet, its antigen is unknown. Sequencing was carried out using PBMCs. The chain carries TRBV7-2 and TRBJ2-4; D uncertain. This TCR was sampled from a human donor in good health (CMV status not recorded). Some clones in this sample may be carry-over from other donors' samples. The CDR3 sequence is CASSLDGQRRNIQYF. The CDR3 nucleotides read TGTGCCAGCAGCTTAGACGGGCAACGCAGGAACATTCAGTACTTC.